This TCR beta chain originates from a study of blood T cell repertoires in COVID-19. Study at large: Sites in the United States, Italy and Spain provided acute and convalescent COVID-19 samples.

Living in about two dozen US areas, the participants were between roughly 18 and 90 years of age. Participants had their cohort set by participant-reported clinical history. This CDR3 region has 15 residues. Germline-derived CDR1 and CDR2 are SGHKS and YYEKEE (reference sequence). The V segment lost 4 bases and the J segment 4 bases; nucleotides outside the gene matches: 8. As processed by the authors: The assay estimated nucleated cells by amplifying reference gene primers. Clones were sequenced by immunoSEQ multiplex PCR, and TCRdb holds only the in-frame ones, with some missing. The D gene and trimming were derived from the DNA, and the V and J assignments and clone size from that table. The data show 300,000 to 350,000 clones, 88% seen once.

This clonotype was sampled from a man younger than 45 who had recovered from COVID-19. The chain links TRBV5-5 to TRBJ2-5; 9 nucleotides agree with TRBD1. The source material was PBMCs or T cells enriched from blood (not recorded which). The CDR3 protein is CASSPFTGGGETQYF. The CDR3 region has the DNA TGTGCCAGCAGCCCCTTTACAGGGGGCGGAGAGACCCAGTACTTC. Complete variable domain (other parts from reference TRBV5-5 and TRBJ2-5): DAGVTQSPTHLIKTRGQQVTLRCSPISGHKSVSWYQQVLGQGPQFIFQYYEKEERGRGNFPDRFSARQFPNYSSELNVNALLLGDSALYLCASSPFTGGGETQYFGPGTRLLVL.